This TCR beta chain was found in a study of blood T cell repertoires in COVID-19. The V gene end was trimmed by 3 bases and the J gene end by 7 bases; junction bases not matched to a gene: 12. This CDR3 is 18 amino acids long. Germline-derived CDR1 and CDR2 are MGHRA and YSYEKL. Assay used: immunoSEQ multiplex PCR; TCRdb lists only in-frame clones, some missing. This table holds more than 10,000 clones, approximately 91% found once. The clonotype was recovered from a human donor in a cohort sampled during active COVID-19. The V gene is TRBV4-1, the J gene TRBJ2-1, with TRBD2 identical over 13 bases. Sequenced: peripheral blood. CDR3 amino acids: CASSQDPGLAGEGNEQFF. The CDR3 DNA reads TGCGCCAGCAGCCAGGACCCCGGACTAGCGGGAGAGGGAAATGAGCAGTTCTTC.